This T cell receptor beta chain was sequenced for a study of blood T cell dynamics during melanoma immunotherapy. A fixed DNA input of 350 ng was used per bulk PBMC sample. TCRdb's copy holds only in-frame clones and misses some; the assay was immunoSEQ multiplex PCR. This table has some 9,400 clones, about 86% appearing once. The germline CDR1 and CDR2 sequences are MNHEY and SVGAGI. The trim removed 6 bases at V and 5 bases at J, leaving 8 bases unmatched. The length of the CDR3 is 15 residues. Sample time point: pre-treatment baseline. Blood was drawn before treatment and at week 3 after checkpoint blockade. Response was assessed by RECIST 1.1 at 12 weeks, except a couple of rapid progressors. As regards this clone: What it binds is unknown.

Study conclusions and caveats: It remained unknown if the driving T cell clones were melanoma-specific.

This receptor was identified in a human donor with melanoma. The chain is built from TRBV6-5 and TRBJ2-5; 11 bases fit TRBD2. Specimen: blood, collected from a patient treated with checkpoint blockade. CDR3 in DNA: TGTGCCAGCAGAGATAGCGGGGGGGCTATGGAGACCCAGTACTTC. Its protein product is CASRDSGGAMETQYF.